A selection of T cell receptor beta chains follows, all from one sample in a study of OX40 agonist ivuxolimab in advanced cancers. Clones were read by immunoSEQ multiplex PCR, and TCRdb kept only the in-frame ones, dropping some. The top ten hold 0.54% of the sample, which has about 100,000 clones, approximately 89% seen once. Sample: CD4+ or CD8+ T cells sorted from blood, taken in a trial of the OX40 agonist ivuxolimab. These receptors originate from an adult with an advanced solid tumor such as melanoma, head and neck, liver or kidney cancer. The CDR3 runs from the conserved cysteine through the conserved F or W. The D gene is left open where the match is weak. A row's size may be missing; if present it is once, few, many or a size class.

d_call clone_size j_call v_call cdr3_aa cdr3_nt
- - TRBJ2-7 TRBV18 CASSPDRDYEQYF TGTGCCAGCTCACCGGACAGAGACTACGAGCAGTACTTC
- - TRBJ2-6 TRBV2 CASSPPTGANVLTF TGTGCCAGCAGTCCACCGACAGGGGCCAACGTCCTGACTTTC
TRBD1 few TRBJ1-2 TRBV29-1 CSAGTALGYTF TGCAGCGCCGGGACAGCCCTAGGCTACACCTTC
- - TRBJ2-5 TRBV7-9 CASSLGLTTLETQYF TGTGCCAGCAGCTTAGGACTAACTACCCTAGAGACCCAGTACTTC
TRBD1 - TRBJ2-1 TRBV7-2 CASSPGPGTGAQREQFF TGTGCCAGCAGCCCAGGCCCCGGGACAGGGGCTCAGCGTGAGCAGTTCTTC
- few TRBJ2-7 TRBV28 CASSPLTYEQYF TGTGCCAGCAGTCCTCTTACCTACGAGCAGTACTTC
- - TRBJ2-5 TRBV28 CASSPQGGVETQYF TGTGCCAGCAGTCCCCAGGGGGGGGTAGAGACCCAGTACTTC
TRBD2 - TRBJ2-7 TRBV5-4 CASSSQGGGSSYEQYF TGTGCCAGCAGCTCGCAGGGAGGCGGGAGCTCCTACGAGCAGTACTTC
TRBD1 few TRBJ2-7 TRBV28 CASSPPTGGYEQYF TGTGCCAGCAGTCCCCCGACAGGGGGCTACGAGCAGTACTTC
TRBD2 - TRBJ2-1 TRBV10-2 CASSIGLAGVPDEQFF TGCGCCAGCAGTATAGGACTAGCGGGAGTTCCCGATGAGCAGTTCTTC
TRBD2 few TRBJ2-5 TRBV7-6 CASSPNSGLQETQYF TGTGCCAGCAGCCCAAATAGCGGGCTCCAAGAGACCCAGTACTTC
- - TRBJ2-4 TRBV2 CASSDPGAKNIQYF TGTGCCAGCAGCGACCCCGGGGCCAAAAACATTCAGTACTTC
TRBD1 - TRBJ2-7 TRBV6-1 CASSGQGYYEQYF TGTGCCAGCAGTGGACAGGGGTACTACGAGCAGTACTTC
- - TRBJ1-5 TRBV19 CASSQPGNQPQHF TGTGCCAGTAGCCAACCAGGGAATCAGCCCCAGCATTTT
TRBD1 - TRBJ1-1 TRBV6-1 CASSGTRQGGEAFF TGTGCCAGCAGTGGCACAAGACAGGGTGGTGAAGCTTTCTTT
- - TRBJ2-1 TRBV5-1 CASSPVTRWGYNEQFF TGCGCCAGCAGCCCGGTAACTAGATGGGGATACAATGAGCAGTTCTTC
- - TRBJ2-7 TRBV6-6 CASSSGGGAGVYEQYF TGTGCCAGCAGTTCCGGGGGCGGGGCAGGTGTTTACGAGCAGTACTTC
- - TRBJ1-1 TRBV5-4 CATTGTPSMNTEAFF TGTGCCACCACCGGGACTCCTTCCATGAACACTGAAGCTTTCTTT
- few TRBJ1-5 TRBV19 CASRPSTANQPQHF TGTGCCAGTAGGCCCTCGACAGCAAATCAGCCCCAGCATTTT
TRBD2 - TRBJ2-2 TRBV7-2 CASSFSLAGGPTGELFF TGTGCCAGCAGCTTTAGTCTAGCGGGAGGGCCCACCGGGGAGCTGTTTTTT
- - TRBJ2-1 TRBV19 CASSIDVREQFF TGTGCCAGTAGTATAGATGTACGAGAGCAGTTCTTC
- - TRBJ2-5 TRBV2 CASRGDIKETQYF TGTGCCAGCAGAGGAGACATAAAAGAGACCCAGTACTTC
TRBD1 once TRBJ1-1 TRBV5-1 CASSFGTFRDSTKIEAFF TGCGCCAGCAGCTTTGGGACTTTCCGGGACAGCACCAAAATTGAAGCTTTCTTT
- - TRBJ1-4 TRBV4-3 CASSQGARENEKLFF TGCGCCAGCAGCCAAGGGGCCCGGGAGAATGAAAAACTGTTTTTT
- - TRBJ2-1 TRBV7-3 CASSLRGGSRNEQFF TGTGCCAGCAGCTTACGTGGGGGGTCCCGCAATGAGCAGTTCTTC
- - TRBJ1-1 TRBV15 CATSRDGRVGTEAFF TGTGCCACCAGCAGAGATGGCAGGGTGGGCACTGAAGCTTTCTTT
TRBD2 once TRBJ2-7 TRBV7-3 CASSEFSGRSDEQYF TGTGCCAGCAGCGAATTTAGCGGGAGGAGCGACGAGCAGTACTTC
- - TRBJ2-3 TRBV14 CASSHPHGAGFTDTQYF TGTGCCAGCAGCCATCCCCATGGGGCGGGATTCACAGATACGCAGTATTTT
TRBD2 once TRBJ2-1 TRBV27 CASSTAGPWNEQFF TGTGCCAGCAGTACAGCGGGACCTTGGAATGAGCAGTTCTTC
- - TRBJ2-7 TRBV6-6 CASTSGPTYEQYF TGTGCCAGCACGAGCGGGCCCACCTACGAGCAGTACTTC
- - TRBJ2-5 TRBV5-1 CASSYDSDQETQYF TGCGCCAGCAGCTATGACTCAGACCAAGAGACCCAGTACTTC
- few TRBJ1-5 TRBV6-6 CASSPGTRSNQPQHF TGTGCCAGCAGCCCCGGTACGAGAAGCAATCAGCCCCAGCATTTT
- - TRBJ1-5 TRBV6-1 CASSESGGRGNQPQHF TGTGCCAGCAGTGAAAGTGGTGGAAGAGGAAATCAGCCCCAGCATTTT
- - TRBJ2-3 TRBV7-3 CASSLGLAYTDTQYF TGTGCCAGCAGCCTCGGGCTAGCTTACACAGATACGCAGTATTTT
TRBD1 - TRBJ2-1 TRBV7-3 CASSLLPTGGRLSYNEQFF TGTGCCAGCAGCTTACTTCCGACAGGGGGCCGATTGTCCTACAATGAGCAGTTCTTC
- - TRBJ2-3 TRBV11-3 CASSLDLGDTQYF TGTGCCAGCAGCTTAGATCTCGGGGATACGCAGTATTTT
TRBD2 - TRBJ2-1 TRBV28 CASRTSGRYEQFF TGTGCCAGCAGGACTAGCGGGAGGTATGAGCAGTTCTTC
- once TRBJ2-1 TRBV7-9 CASSLAAGIRYNEQFF TGTGCCAGCAGCTTAGCTGCGGGGATACGATACAATGAGCAGTTCTTC
TRBD2 - TRBJ2-3 TRBV29-1 CSVDFSVGQGGLAGRTDTQYF TGCAGCGTTGACTTTTCCGTCGGGCAGGGTGGACTAGCGGGCCGCACAGATACGCAGTATTTT
TRBD1 - TRBJ1-1 TRBV5-6 CASSHGQGRNTEAFF TGTGCCAGCAGCCACGGACAGGGACGGAACACTGAAGCTTTCTTT
- - TRBJ2-5 TRBV28 CASSPHGTWAQYF TGTGCCAGCAGCCCACACGGGACCTGGGCCCAGTACTTC
TRBD1 once TRBJ1-1 TRBV10-2 CASSLDRAGTEAFF TGCGCCAGCAGCCTGGACAGGGCCGGGACTGAAGCTTTCTTT
- - TRBJ1-3 TRBV28 CASSLWGRGSGNTIYF TGTGCCAGCAGTTTATGGGGCAGGGGTTCTGGAAACACCATATATTTT
- - TRBJ2-2 TRBV5-1 CASSSSGTVNTGELFF TGCGCCAGCAGCTCATCCGGGACGGTGAACACCGGGGAGCTGTTTTTT
- - TRBJ2-1 TRBV27 CASSTVQGLYNEQFF TGTGCCAGCAGCACTGTACAGGGTCTCTACAATGAGCAGTTCTTC
TRBD1 - TRBJ1-4 TRBV4-1 CASSQDPGGGTNEKLFF TGCGCCAGCAGCCAAGATCCAGGGGGAGGCACTAATGAAAAACTGTTTTTT
- - TRBJ2-1 TRBV7-8 CASSPGQASYNEQFF TGTGCCAGCAGCCCGGGGCAGGCGTCCTACAATGAGCAGTTCTTC